These T cell receptor beta chains were read from a single sample in a study of PD-1 blockade in classical Hodgkin lymphoma. TCRdb's table, derived via immunoSEQ multiplex PCR, lists solely in-frame clones and lacks some. The sample lists approximately 14,000 clones, around 82% occurring once. The sequenced sample was peripheral blood mononuclear cells (PBMCs), obtained before the second cycle of nivolumab. These receptors were collected from a human donor with classical Hodgkin lymphoma. Each CDR3 is given with its conserved first and last residue. A D gene is named only where the DNA matches it firmly. Where a row states a size, it is once, few, many or the class of an expanded clone; other rows omit it.

D gene: NA
clone size: NA
V gene: TRBV27
J gene: TRBJ2-1
CDR3 protein: CASRGGAGYNEQFF
CDR3 DNA: TGTGCCAGCCGAGGAGGGGCAGGCTACAATGAGCAGTTCTTC

D gene: NA
clone size: once
V gene: TRBV6-5
J gene: TRBJ2-1
CDR3 protein: CASSSGTIEQFF
CDR3 DNA: TGTGCCAGCAGTTCCGGGACCATCGAGCAGTTCTTC

D gene: NA
clone size: NA
V gene: TRBV27
J gene: TRBJ2-7
CDR3 protein: CASSLIGGGRTRSYEQYF
CDR3 DNA: TGTGCCAGCAGTTTAATTGGTGGCGGCAGGACCCGTTCCTACGAGCAGTACTTC

D gene: NA
clone size: NA
V gene: TRBV27
J gene: TRBJ2-3
CDR3 protein: CASSFLQGTDTQYF
CDR3 DNA: TGTGCCAGCAGTTTCCTCCAAGGCACAGATACGCAGTATTTT

D gene: NA
clone size: NA
V gene: TRBV7-9
J gene: TRBJ2-6
CDR3 protein: CASSSQGPPGANVLTF
CDR3 DNA: TGTGCCAGCAGCTCACAGGGACCCCCAGGGGCCAACGTCCTGACTTTC

D gene: TRBD1
clone size: NA
V gene: TRBV5-5
J gene: TRBJ1-4
CDR3 protein: CASSLAGGEEKLFF
CDR3 DNA: TGTGCCAGCAGCTTGGCAGGGGGCGAAGAAAAACTGTTTTTT

D gene: NA
clone size: once
V gene: TRBV5-1
J gene: TRBJ1-3
CDR3 protein: CASSLGTEGNTIYF
CDR3 DNA: TGCGCCAGCAGCCTAGGTACAGAAGGAAACACCATATATTTT

D gene: NA
clone size: NA
V gene: TRBV7-6
J gene: TRBJ1-4
CDR3 protein: CASSPRISNEKLFF
CDR3 DNA: TGTGCCAGCAGCCCGAGAATTTCTAATGAAAAACTGTTTTTT

D gene: NA
clone size: NA
V gene: TRBV5-6
J gene: TRBJ2-5
CDR3 protein: CASSLVTGGGETQYF
CDR3 DNA: TGTGCCAGCAGCTTGGTAACAGGAGGTGGGGAGACCCAGTACTTC

D gene: NA
clone size: NA
V gene: TRBV10-3
J gene: TRBJ2-1
CDR3 protein: CAISETLYNEQFF
CDR3 DNA: TGTGCCATCAGTGAGACGCTTTACAATGAGCAGTTCTTC

D gene: NA
clone size: once
V gene: TRBV5-4
J gene: TRBJ2-1
CDR3 protein: CASSLVPNEQFF
CDR3 DNA: TGTGCCAGCAGCTTGGTCCCAAATGAGCAGTTCTTC

D gene: NA
clone size: few
V gene: TRBV7-9
J gene: TRBJ1-1
CDR3 protein: CASKWASTEAFF
CDR3 DNA: TGTGCCAGCAAGTGGGCGAGCACTGAAGCTTTCTTT

D gene: TRBD2
clone size: NA
V gene: TRBV2
J gene: TRBJ2-3
CDR3 protein: CASKGLAGAHGDTQYF
CDR3 DNA: TGTGCCAGCAAAGGACTAGCGGGGGCCCACGGGGATACGCAGTATTTT

D gene: TRBD1
clone size: NA
V gene: TRBV19
J gene: TRBJ1-5
CDR3 protein: CASSISGTGVRHQPQHF
CDR3 DNA: TGTGCCAGTAGTATCTCCGGGACAGGGGTACGTCATCAGCCCCAGCATTTT

D gene: NA
clone size: NA
V gene: TRBV19
J gene: TRBJ1-2
CDR3 protein: CASSISNPWNYGYTF
CDR3 DNA: TGTGCCAGTAGTATATCCAACCCCTGGAACTATGGCTACACCTTC

D gene: NA
clone size: NA
V gene: TRBV7-9
J gene: TRBJ2-5
CDR3 protein: CASSGTGLQETQYF
CDR3 DNA: TGTGCCAGCAGCGGGACGGGTCTACAAGAGACCCAGTACTTC

D gene: TRBD1
clone size: NA
V gene: TRBV5-1
J gene: TRBJ1-3
CDR3 protein: CASSRTGGFPSSGNTIYF
CDR3 DNA: TGCGCCAGCAGCAGGACAGGGGGCTTTCCGAGCTCTGGAAACACCATATATTTT

D gene: NA
clone size: NA
V gene: TRBV7-2
J gene: TRBJ2-3
CDR3 protein: CASSLPDTQYF
CDR3 DNA: TGTGCCAGCAGCTTACCTGATACGCAGTATTTT

D gene: TRBD1
clone size: NA
V gene: TRBV28
J gene: TRBJ1-1
CDR3 protein: CACTQGYNTEAFF
CDR3 DNA: TGTGCCTGTACACAGGGGTATAACACTGAAGCTTTCTTT

D gene: NA
clone size: NA
V gene: TRBV9
J gene: TRBJ1-2
CDR3 protein: CASSVYHRAGDYGYTF
CDR3 DNA: TGTGCCAGCAGCGTGTACCACAGGGCAGGTGACTATGGCTACACCTTC

D gene: NA
clone size: few
V gene: TRBV4-1
J gene: TRBJ1-1
CDR3 protein: CASSQDPNREAFF
CDR3 DNA: TGCGCCAGCAGCCAAGATCCGAACAGGGAAGCTTTCTTT

D gene: TRBD1
clone size: NA
V gene: TRBV7-9
J gene: TRBJ1-2
CDR3 protein: CASIPQGAFHGYTF
CDR3 DNA: TGTGCCAGCATCCCGCAGGGGGCCTTCCATGGCTACACCTTC

D gene: NA
clone size: NA
V gene: TRBV7-2
J gene: TRBJ2-5
CDR3 protein: CASSLMVQETQYF
CDR3 DNA: TGTGCCAGCAGCTTAATGGTCCAAGAGACCCAGTACTTC

D gene: NA
clone size: NA
V gene: TRBV4-1
J gene: TRBJ2-3
CDR3 protein: CASSQAVGTDTQYF
CDR3 DNA: TGCGCCAGCAGCCAAGCCGTAGGGACAGATACGCAGTATTTT

D gene: NA
clone size: once
V gene: TRBV7-2
J gene: TRBJ2-6
CDR3 protein: CASSSLRALGGLGANVLTF
CDR3 DNA: TGTGCCAGCAGCTCGCTACGGGCCCTGGGCGGGCTCGGGGCCAACGTCCTGACTTTC

D gene: TRBD1
clone size: once
V gene: TRBV5-6
J gene: TRBJ1-2
CDR3 protein: CASSLGTGNYGYTF
CDR3 DNA: TGTGCCAGCAGCCTGGGGACAGGAAACTATGGCTACACCTTC

D gene: NA
clone size: NA
V gene: TRBV5-6
J gene: TRBJ1-2
CDR3 protein: CASSYRPGTPNYGYTF
CDR3 DNA: TGTGCCAGCAGCTACAGGCCGGGAACTCCTAACTATGGCTACACCTTC

D gene: NA
clone size: NA
V gene: TRBV7-8
J gene: TRBJ2-1
CDR3 protein: CASSLDSYNEQFF
CDR3 DNA: TGTGCCAGCAGCTTAGACTCCTACAATGAGCAGTTCTTC

D gene: TRBD2
clone size: once
V gene: TRBV7-2
J gene: TRBJ2-1
CDR3 protein: CASSRTSGGQIEQFF
CDR3 DNA: TGTGCCAGCAGCCGGACTAGCGGGGGGCAGATTGAGCAGTTCTTC

D gene: NA
clone size: NA
V gene: TRBV18
J gene: TRBJ1-1
CDR3 protein: CASSLPTENTEAFF
CDR3 DNA: TGTGCCAGCTCACTACCAACAGAGAACACTGAAGCTTTCTTT

D gene: NA
clone size: NA
V gene: TRBV28
J gene: TRBJ2-7
CDR3 protein: CATLGYYEQYF
CDR3 DNA: TGTGCCACACTAGGGTACTACGAGCAGTACTTC

D gene: TRBD1
clone size: NA
V gene: TRBV19
J gene: TRBJ2-5
CDR3 protein: CASSFDREETQYF
CDR3 DNA: TGTGCCAGTAGTTTTGACAGGGAAGAGACCCAGTACTTC

D gene: TRBD1
clone size: NA
V gene: TRBV27
J gene: TRBJ1-3
CDR3 protein: CASSRTGVSGNTIYF
CDR3 DNA: TGTGCCAGCAGCCGGACAGGGGTTTCTGGAAACACCATATATTTT

D gene: NA
clone size: NA
V gene: TRBV18
J gene: TRBJ1-2
CDR3 protein: CASSRADGANYGYTF
CDR3 DNA: TGTGCCAGCTCACGAGCTGACGGAGCTAACTATGGCTACACCTTC

D gene: NA
clone size: NA
V gene: TRBV5-6
J gene: TRBJ1-2
CDR3 protein: CASSFGKGSGGYTF
CDR3 DNA: TGTGCCAGCAGCTTTGGGAAGGGTTCAGGAGGCTACACCTTC

D gene: NA
clone size: NA
V gene: TRBV7-2
J gene: TRBJ1-4
CDR3 protein: CASSTTGWTNEKLFF
CDR3 DNA: TGTGCCAGCAGCACCACAGGGTGGACTAATGAAAAACTGTTTTTT

D gene: NA
clone size: NA
V gene: TRBV12-2
J gene: TRBJ1-2
CDR3 protein: CASRLIRQKAHGYTF
CDR3 DNA: TGTGCAAGTCGTCTCATCAGACAAAAGGCGCATGGCTACACCTTC

D gene: TRBD2
clone size: NA
V gene: TRBV5-8
J gene: TRBJ2-5
CDR3 protein: CASSLAGGRETQYF
CDR3 DNA: TGTGCCAGCAGCTTAGCGGGGGGCAGGGAGACCCAGTACTTC

D gene: TRBD2
clone size: NA
V gene: TRBV11-3
J gene: TRBJ2-1
CDR3 protein: CASSPSGTYNEQFF
CDR3 DNA: TGTGCCAGCAGCCCTAGCGGGACCTACAATGAGCAGTTCTTC

D gene: NA
clone size: NA
V gene: TRBV7-6
J gene: TRBJ1-1
CDR3 protein: CASSSTERPGTEAFF
CDR3 DNA: TGTGCCAGCAGCTCGACGGAACGCCCGGGCACTGAAGCTTTCTTT

D gene: NA
clone size: NA
V gene: TRBV6-6
J gene: TRBJ1-5
CDR3 protein: CASSYGWGQPQHF
CDR3 DNA: TGTGCCAGCAGTTACGGCTGGGGGCAGCCCCAGCATTTT

D gene: NA
clone size: once
V gene: TRBV10-3
J gene: TRBJ1-1
CDR3 protein: CAIRVESGFTEAFF
CDR3 DNA: TGTGCCATCAGGGTTGAATCGGGTTTCACTGAAGCTTTCTTT

D gene: TRBD2
clone size: NA
V gene: TRBV7-9
J gene: TRBJ2-3
CDR3 protein: CASSPRLGLAEGTDTQYF
CDR3 DNA: TGTGCCAGCAGCCCGAGATTGGGACTAGCGGAGGGCACAGATACGCAGTATTTT